This TCR beta chain stems from a study of CD8 T cells in Susac syndrome (dated by TCRdb to the late 2010s). The study in broad terms: Whether CD8+ T cell activation and differentiation in Susac syndrome was antigen driven was tested using repertoire sequencing.

RNA was extracted using the RNeasy kit, and roughly 0.5 to 1 microgram was reverse transcribed with random hexamers. TCR beta CDR3 regions were amplified with the immunoSEQ multiplex PCR assay covering 54 Vbeta and 13 Jbeta segments. Bias from PCR amplification was corrected by using a synthetic template baseline for primer optimization and for computational correction. In the paper's pipeline: Reads were annotated to V, D and J genes according to IMGT and were analyzed with immunoSEQ Analyzer, with only productive sequences retained. To calculate clonality, Shannon entropy was normalized by log2 of the number of productive unique sequences and then subtracted from one. For each patient and control, public and private clones were evaluated among the 100 most prevalent clones. A clone was defined as Susac-specific if it was absent from the healthy and MS cohorts, from more than 850 published viral clones and from other ImmuneACCESS disease sequences. TCRdb itself trimmed the public reads at Q25 with fastp, ran MiXCR and retained productive beta chains. Each entry merges the rows of one CDR3 protein and shows their most common DNA and genes. These V and J calls derive from TCRdb rather than the authors' analysis. The sample table records hundreds of thousands of distinct CDR3 sequences; approximately 92% of these occur just once. Less than 0.075% of the sample rests with the top ten.

Peripheral blood CD8+ and CD4+ T cells from healthy donors, Susac syndrome patients and multiple sclerosis patients were profiled by high-throughput TCR beta sequencing. Multiple sclerosis controls were treatment-naive patients with stable or active relapsing-remitting disease fulfilling revised McDonald criteria. Bulk CD8+ and CD4+ T cells were purified by magnetic negative isolation, while CD8+ TEMRA cells were enriched using FACS. Blood was drawn into EDTA tubes, processed within 24 hours, and PBMCs were isolated by density gradient centrifugation. PBMCs intended for TCR sequencing were frozen in liquid nitrogen and were later thawed in a 37 degrees C water bath. The sorted or isolated CD4+, CD8+ and CD8+ TEMRA cells had a purity of 90% or higher. Worth noting for this clonotype: The antigen this receptor binds is unknown. No per-base quality is available; no much larger clone lies one base away.

General findings and caveats noted by the study authors: The TCR sequencing and HLA analysis was acknowledged to have included a relatively small number of individuals.

The sequenced sample was CD4+ T cells from PBMCs. This clonotype was obtained from a human donor with multiple sclerosis.

CDR3 sequence: CASSGQGMNTEAFF. The sequence in DNA is TGTGCCAGCAGTGGACAGGGGATGAACACTGAAGCTTTCTTT. The chain is encoded by TRBV2 joined to TRBJ1-1; 8 bases in the middle match TRBD1. The germline V gene supplies CDR1 SNHLY and CDR2 FYNNEI. The CDR3 sequence holds 14 residues, the cysteine and phenylalanine included. Kept here is only the CDR3 DNA, which spans 42 bases and is read in frame from base 1. V loses 4 bases at its end and J loses 0 bases; junction bases beyond the gene matches: 1.